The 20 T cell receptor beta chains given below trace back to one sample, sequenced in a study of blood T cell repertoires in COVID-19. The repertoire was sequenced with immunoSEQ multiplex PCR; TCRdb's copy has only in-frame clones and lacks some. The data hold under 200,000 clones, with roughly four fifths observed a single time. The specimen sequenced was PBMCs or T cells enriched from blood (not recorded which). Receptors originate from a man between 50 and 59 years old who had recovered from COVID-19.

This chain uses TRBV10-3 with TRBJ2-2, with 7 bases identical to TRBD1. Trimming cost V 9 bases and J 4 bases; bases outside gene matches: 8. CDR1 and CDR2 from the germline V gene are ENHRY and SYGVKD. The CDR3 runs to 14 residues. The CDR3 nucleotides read TGTGCCATAAATACGGGGACAGCCACCGGGGAGCTGTTTTTT. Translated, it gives CAINTGTATGELFF.

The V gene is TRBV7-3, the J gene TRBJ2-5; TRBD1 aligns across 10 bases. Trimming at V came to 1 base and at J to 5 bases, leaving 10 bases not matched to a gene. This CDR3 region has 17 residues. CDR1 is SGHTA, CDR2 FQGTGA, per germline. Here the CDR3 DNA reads TGTGCCAGCAGCTTAAGAGGGACAGGGGCGTCCTTGGAGACCCAGTACTTC. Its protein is CASSLRGTGASLETQYF.

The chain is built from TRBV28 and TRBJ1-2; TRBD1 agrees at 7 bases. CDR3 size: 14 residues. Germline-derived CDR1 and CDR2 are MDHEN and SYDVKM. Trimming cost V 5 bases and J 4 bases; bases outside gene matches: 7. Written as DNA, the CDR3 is TGTGCCAGCAGTCCCGGGACAGCAGCCTATGGCTACACCTTC. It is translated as CASSPGTAAYGYTF.

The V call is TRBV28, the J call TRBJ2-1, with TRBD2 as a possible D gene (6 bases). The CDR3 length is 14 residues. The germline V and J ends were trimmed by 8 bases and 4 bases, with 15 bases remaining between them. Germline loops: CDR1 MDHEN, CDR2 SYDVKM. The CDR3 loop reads CASHDRGKYNEQFF. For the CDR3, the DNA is TGTGCCAGCCATGATCGGGGGAAATACAATGAGCAGTTCTTC.

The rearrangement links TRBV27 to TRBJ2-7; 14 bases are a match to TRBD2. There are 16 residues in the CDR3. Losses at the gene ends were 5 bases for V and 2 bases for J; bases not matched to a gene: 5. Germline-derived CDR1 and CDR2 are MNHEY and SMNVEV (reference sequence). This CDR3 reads CASSPRLAGGPYEQYF. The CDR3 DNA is TGTGCCAGCAGTCCGCGACTAGCGGGAGGGCCCTACGAGCAGTACTTC.

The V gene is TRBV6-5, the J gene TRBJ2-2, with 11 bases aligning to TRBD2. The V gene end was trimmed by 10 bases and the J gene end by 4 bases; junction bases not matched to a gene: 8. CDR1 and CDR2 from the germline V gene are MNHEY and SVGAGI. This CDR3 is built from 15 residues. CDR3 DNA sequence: TGTGCCATCTCACTTAGCGGGAGGGGCACCGGGGAGCTGTTTTTT. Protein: CAISLSGRGTGELFF.

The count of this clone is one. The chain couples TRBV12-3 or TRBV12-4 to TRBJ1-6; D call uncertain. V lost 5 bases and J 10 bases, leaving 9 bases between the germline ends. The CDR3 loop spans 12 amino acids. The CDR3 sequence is CASSRRESPLHF. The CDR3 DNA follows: TGTGCCAGCAGTCGGAGGGAATCACCCCTCCACTTT.

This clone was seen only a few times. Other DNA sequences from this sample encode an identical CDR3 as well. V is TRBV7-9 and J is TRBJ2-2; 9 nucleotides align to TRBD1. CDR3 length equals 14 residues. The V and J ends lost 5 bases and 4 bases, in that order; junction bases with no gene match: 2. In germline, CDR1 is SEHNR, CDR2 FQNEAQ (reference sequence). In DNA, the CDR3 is TGTGCCAGCAGCCGGGACAGGGTCACCGGGGAGCTGTTTTTT. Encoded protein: CASSRDRVTGELFF.

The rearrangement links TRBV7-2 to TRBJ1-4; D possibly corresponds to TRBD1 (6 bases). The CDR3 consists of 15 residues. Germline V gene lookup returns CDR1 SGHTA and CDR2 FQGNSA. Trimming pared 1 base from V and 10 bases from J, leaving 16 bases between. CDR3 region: CASSLVGGGPGKLFF. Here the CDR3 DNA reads TGTGCCAGCAGCTTAGTGGGAGGGGGGCCTGGAAAACTGTTTTTT.

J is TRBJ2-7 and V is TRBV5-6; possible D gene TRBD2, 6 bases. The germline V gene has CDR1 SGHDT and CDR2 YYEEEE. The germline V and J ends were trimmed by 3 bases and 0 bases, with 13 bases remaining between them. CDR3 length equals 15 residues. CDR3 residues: CASSSTGTDSYEQYF. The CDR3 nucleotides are TGTGCCAGCAGCTCAACCGGGACTGACTCCTACGAGCAGTACTTC. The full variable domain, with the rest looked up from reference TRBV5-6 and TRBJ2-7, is DAGVTQSPTHLIKTRGQQVTLRCSPKSGHDTVSWYQQALGQGPQFIFQYYEEEERQRGNFPDRFSGHQFPNYSSELNVNALLLGDSALYLCASSSTGTDSYEQYFGPGTRLTVT.

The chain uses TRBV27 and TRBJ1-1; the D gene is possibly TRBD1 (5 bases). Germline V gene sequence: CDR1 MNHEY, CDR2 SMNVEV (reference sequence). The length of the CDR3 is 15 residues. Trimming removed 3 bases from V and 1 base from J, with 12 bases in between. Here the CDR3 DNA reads TGTGCCAGCAGTTTGGGTTTGGGGCAGAACACTGAAGCTTTCTTT. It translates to CASSLGLGQNTEAFF.

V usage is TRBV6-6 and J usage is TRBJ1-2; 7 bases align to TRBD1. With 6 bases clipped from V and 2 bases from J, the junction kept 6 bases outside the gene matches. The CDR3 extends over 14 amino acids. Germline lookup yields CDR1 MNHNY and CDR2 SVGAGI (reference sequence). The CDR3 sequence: CASSAGQHNYGYTF. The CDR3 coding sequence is TGTGCCAGCAGCGCGGGACAGCACAACTATGGCTACACCTTC.

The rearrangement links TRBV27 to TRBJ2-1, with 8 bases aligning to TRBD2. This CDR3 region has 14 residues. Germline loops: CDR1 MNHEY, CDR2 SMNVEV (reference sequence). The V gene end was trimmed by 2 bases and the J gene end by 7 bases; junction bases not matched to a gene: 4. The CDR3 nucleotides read TGTGCCAGCAGTTTAGCGGGAGGCTTAAATGAGCAGTTCTTC. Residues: CASSLAGGLNEQFF.

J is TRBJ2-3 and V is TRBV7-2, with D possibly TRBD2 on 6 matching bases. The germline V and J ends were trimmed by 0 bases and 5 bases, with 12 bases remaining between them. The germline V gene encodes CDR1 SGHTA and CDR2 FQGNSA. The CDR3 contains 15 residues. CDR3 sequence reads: CASSLAGGLGDTQYF. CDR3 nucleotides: TGTGCCAGCAGCTTAGCGGGGGGTCTTGGAGATACGCAGTATTTT.

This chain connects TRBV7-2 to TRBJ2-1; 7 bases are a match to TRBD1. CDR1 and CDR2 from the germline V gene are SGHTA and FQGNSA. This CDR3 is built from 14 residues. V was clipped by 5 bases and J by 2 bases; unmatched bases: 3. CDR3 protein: CASSPDRAYNEQFF. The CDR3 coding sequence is TGTGCCAGCAGCCCTGACAGGGCCTACAATGAGCAGTTCTTC.

CDR3 in DNA: TGTGCCACCAGTGATATGAGCGGGGGACTAGCGGGAGTTAATGAGCAGTTCTTC. Translating gives CATSDMSGGLAGVNEQFF. The V and J genes are TRBV24-1 and TRBJ2-1; 14 bases align to TRBD2. This CDR3 has 18 amino acids. Losses at the gene ends were 3 bases for V and 7 bases for J; bases not matched to a gene: 10. Germline V CDR1 and CDR2: KGHDR, SFDVKD.

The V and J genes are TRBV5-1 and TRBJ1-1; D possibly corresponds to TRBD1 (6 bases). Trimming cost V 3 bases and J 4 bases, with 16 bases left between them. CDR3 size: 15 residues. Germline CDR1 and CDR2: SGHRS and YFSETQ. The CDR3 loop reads CASSSENRVGTEAFF. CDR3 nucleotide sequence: TGCGCCAGCAGCTCCGAAAACAGGGTTGGCACTGAAGCTTTCTTT.

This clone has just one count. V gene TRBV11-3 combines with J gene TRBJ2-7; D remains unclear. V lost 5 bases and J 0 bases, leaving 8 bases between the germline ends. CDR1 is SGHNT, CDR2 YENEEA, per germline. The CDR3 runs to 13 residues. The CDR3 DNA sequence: TGTGCCAGCAGCCTTCGTTCCTCCTACGAGCAGTACTTC. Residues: CASSLRSSYEQYF.

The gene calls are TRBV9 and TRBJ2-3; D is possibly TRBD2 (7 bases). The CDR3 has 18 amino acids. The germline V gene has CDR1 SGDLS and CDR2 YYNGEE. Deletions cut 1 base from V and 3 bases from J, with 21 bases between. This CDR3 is CASSVIRGRAMGTDTQYF. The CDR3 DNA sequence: TGTGCCAGCAGCGTAATTAGGGGGAGGGCCATGGGGACAGATACGCAGTATTTT.

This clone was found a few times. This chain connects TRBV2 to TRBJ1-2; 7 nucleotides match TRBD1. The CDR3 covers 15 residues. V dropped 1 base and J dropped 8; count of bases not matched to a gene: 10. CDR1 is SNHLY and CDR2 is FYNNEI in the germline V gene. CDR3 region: CASSEEGQMGPGYTF. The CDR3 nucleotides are TGTGCCAGCAGTGAAGAGGGACAGATGGGGCCGGGCTACACCTTC.